This T cell receptor beta chain originates from a study of blood T cell repertoires in COVID-19. Trimming took 8 bases from V and 2 from J, leaving 16 bases between them. Germline V gene data show CDR1 as SNHLY and CDR2 as FYNNEI. This CDR3 has 15 amino acids. Data came from immunoSEQ multiplex PCR; TCRdb stores just in-frame clones and leaves some out. The repertoire holds some 100,000 clones, with 75% to 85% as singletons. The source is a human donor in a cohort sampled during active COVID-19. The source material was peripheral blood. The chain employs TRBV2 and TRBJ1-5; D is unresolved. CDR3 coding DNA: TGTGCCAGCGCCCAAGAGGGTCTAGGCAATCAGCCCCAGCATTTT. This sequence encodes CASAQEGLGNQPQHF.